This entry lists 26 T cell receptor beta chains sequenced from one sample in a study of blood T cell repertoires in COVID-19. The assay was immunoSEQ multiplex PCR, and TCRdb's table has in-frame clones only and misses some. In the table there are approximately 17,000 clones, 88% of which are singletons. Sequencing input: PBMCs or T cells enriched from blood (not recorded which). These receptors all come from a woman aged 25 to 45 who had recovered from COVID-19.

The CDR3 region is CASSQAVGELFF. For the CDR3, the DNA is TGTGCCAGCAGCCAAGCCGTCGGGGAGCTGTTTTTT. J is TRBJ2-2 and V is TRBV3-1 (or the pseudogene TRBV3-2); D is uncertain. Germline values: CDR1 LGHDT, CDR2 YNNKEL (reference sequence). The CDR3 is 12 amino acids. The V and J ends lost 1 base and 7 bases respectively, with 4 bases between them.

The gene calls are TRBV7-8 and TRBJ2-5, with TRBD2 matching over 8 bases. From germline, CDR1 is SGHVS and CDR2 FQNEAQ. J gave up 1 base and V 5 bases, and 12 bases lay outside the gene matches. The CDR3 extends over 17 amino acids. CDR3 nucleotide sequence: TGTGCCAGCAGCGGAGGGGTAAAAGCGGGGGCCCAAGAGACCCAGTACTTC. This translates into CASSGGVKAGAQETQYF. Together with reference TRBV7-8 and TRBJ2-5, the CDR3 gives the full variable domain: GAGVSQSPRYKVAKRGQDVALRCDPISGHVSLFWYQQALGQGPEFLTYFQNEAQLDKSGLPSDRFFAERPEGSVSTLKIQRTQQEDSAVYLCASSGGVKAGAQETQYFGPGTRLLVL.

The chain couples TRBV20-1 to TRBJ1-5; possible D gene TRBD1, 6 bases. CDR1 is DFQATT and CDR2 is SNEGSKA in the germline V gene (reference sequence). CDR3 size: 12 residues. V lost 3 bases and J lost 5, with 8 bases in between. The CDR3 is CSASAGDQPQHF. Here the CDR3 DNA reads TGCAGTGCTAGTGCAGGGGATCAGCCCCAGCATTTT.

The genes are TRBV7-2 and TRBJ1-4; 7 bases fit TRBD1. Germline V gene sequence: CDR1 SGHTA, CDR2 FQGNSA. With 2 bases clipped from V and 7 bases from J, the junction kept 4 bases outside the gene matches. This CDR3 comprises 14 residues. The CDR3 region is CASSLNRGGEKLFF. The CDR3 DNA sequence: TGTGCCAGCAGCTTAAACAGGGGAGGTGAAAAACTGTTTTTT.

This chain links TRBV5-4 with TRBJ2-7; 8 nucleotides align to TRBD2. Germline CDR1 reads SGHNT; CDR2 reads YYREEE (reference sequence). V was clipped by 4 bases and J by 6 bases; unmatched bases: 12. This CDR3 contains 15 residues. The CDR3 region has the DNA TGTGCCAGCAGCCACAAACCGGGACTAGTCAGCGAGCAGTACTTC. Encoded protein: CASSHKPGLVSEQYF.

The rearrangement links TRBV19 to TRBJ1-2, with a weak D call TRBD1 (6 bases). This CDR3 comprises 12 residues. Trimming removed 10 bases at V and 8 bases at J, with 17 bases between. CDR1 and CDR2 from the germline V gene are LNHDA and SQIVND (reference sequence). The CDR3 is CATPTGGGGYTF. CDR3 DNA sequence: TGTGCCACCCCGACCGGGGGGGGCGGCTACACCTTC.

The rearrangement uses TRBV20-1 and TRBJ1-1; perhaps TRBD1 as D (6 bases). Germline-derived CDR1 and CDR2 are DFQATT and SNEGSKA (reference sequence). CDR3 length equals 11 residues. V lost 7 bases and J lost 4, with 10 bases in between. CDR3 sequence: CSVGGFTEAFF. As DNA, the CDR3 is TGCAGTGTTGGGGGCTTCACTGAAGCTTTCTTT.

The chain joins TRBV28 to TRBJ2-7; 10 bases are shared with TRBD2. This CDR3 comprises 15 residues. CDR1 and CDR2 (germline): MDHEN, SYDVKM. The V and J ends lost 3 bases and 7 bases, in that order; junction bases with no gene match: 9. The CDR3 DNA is TGTGCCAGCAGTTTCCCTAGCGGGGGCCTTTTTGAGCAGTACTTC. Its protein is CASSFPSGGLFEQYF.

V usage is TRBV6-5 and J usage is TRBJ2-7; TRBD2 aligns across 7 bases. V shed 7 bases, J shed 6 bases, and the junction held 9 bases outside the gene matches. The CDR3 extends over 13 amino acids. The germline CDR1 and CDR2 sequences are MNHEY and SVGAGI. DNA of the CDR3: TGTGCCAGCACTCCCGGTACGGGAGGCGAGCAGTACTTC. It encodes CASTPGTGGEQYF.

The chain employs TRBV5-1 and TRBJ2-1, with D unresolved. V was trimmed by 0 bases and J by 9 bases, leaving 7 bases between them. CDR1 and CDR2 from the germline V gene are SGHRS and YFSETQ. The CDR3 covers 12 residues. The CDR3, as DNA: TGCGCCAGCAGCTTGGATTTCGGTGAGCAGTTCTTC. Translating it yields CASSLDFGEQFF.

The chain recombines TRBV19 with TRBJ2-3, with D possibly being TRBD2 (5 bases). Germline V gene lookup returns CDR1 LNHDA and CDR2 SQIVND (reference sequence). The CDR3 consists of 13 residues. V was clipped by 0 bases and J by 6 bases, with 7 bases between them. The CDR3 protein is CASSIESGDTQYF. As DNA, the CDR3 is TGTGCCAGTAGTATAGAGTCGGGGGATACGCAGTATTTT. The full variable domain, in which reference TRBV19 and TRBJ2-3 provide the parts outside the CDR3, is DGGITQSPKYLFRKEGQNVTLSCEQNLNHDAMYWYRQDPGQGLRLIYYSQIVNDFQKGDIAEGYSVSREKKESFPLTVTSAQKNPTAFYLCASSIESGDTQYFGPGTRLTVL.

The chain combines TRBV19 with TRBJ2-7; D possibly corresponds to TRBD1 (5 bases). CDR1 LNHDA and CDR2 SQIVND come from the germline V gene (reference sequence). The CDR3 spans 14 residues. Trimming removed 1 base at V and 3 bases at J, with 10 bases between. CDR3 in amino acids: CASSIGKGDYEQYF. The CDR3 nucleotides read TGTGCCAGTAGTATAGGTAAAGGGGACTACGAGCAGTACTTC.

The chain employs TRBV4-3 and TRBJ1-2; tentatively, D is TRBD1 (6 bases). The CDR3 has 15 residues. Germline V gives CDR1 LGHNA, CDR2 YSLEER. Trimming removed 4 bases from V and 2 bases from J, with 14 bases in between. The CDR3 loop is CASSPGQGANYGYTF. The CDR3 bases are TGCGCCAGCAGCCCGGGACAAGGGGCAAACTATGGCTACACCTTC.

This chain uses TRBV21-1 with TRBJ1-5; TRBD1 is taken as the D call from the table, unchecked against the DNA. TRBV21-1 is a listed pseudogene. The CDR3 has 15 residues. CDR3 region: CASTDRDRENQPQHF. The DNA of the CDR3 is TGTGCCAGCACCGACCGGGACAGGGAGAATCAGCCCCAGCATTTT.

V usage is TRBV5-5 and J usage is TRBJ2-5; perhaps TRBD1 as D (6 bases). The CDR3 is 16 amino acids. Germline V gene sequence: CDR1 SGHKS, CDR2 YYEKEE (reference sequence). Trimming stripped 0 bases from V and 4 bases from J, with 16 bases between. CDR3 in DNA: TGTGCCAGCAGCTTGGGAGGGACAAATGTCGGAGAGACCCAGTACTTC. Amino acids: CASSLGGTNVGETQYF. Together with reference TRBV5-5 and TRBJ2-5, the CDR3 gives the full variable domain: DAGVTQSPTHLIKTRGQQVTLRCSPISGHKSVSWYQQVLGQGPQFIFQYYEKEERGRGNFPDRFSARQFPNYSSELNVNALLLGDSALYLCASSLGGTNVGETQYFGPGTRLLVL.

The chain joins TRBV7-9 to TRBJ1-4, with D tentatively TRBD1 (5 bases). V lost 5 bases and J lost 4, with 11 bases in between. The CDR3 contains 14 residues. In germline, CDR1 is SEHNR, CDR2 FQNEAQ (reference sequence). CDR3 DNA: TGTGCCAGCAGCATCCAGGGACTTAATGAAAAACTGTTTTTT. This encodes CASSIQGLNEKLFF.

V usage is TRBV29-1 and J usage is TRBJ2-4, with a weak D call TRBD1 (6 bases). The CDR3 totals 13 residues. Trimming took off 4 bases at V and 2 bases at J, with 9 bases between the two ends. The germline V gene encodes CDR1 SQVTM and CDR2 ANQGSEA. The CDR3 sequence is CSVGGTSKNIQYF. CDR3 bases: TGCAGCGTTGGAGGGACATCCAAAAACATTCAGTACTTC.

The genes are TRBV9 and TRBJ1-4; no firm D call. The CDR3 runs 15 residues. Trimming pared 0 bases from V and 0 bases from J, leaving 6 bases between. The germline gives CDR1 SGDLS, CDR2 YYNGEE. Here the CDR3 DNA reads TGTGCCAGCAGCGTAGGAGGCACAACTAATGAAAAACTGTTTTTT. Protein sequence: CASSVGGTTNEKLFF.

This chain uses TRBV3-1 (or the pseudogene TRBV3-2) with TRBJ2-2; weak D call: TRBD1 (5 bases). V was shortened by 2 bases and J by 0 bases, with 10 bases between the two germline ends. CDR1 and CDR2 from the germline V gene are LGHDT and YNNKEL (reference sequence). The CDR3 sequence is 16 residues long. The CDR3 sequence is CASSQPAGTNTGELFF. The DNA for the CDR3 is TGTGCCAGCAGCCAACCCGCAGGGACGAACACCGGGGAGCTGTTTTTT.

CDR3 in amino acids: CASSDPPKGEETQYF. CDR3 nucleotides: TGTGCCAGCAGTGACCCCCCGAAGGGGGAAGAGACCCAGTACTTC. This chain uses TRBV6-2 or TRBV6-3 with TRBJ2-5, with TRBD1 as a possible D gene (6 bases). The CDR3 loop spans 15 amino acids. The germline V gene has CDR1 MNHEY and CDR2 SVGEGT. Trimming left V 5 bases short and J 3 bases short, with 16 bases between.

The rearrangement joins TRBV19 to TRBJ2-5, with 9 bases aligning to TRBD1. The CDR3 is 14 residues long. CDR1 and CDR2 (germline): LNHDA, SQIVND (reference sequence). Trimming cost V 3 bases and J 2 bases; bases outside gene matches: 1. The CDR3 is CASSIGQGQETQYF. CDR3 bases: TGTGCCAGTAGTATCGGACAGGGGCAAGAGACCCAGTACTTC.

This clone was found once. CDR3: CASSQTSGESEQFF. As DNA, the CDR3 is TGTGCCAGCAGCCAAACTAGCGGGGAATCTGAGCAGTTCTTC. The chain is built from TRBV3-1 (or the pseudogene TRBV3-2) and TRBJ2-1; 10 bases fit TRBD2. The trim removed 2 bases at V and 9 bases at J, leaving 4 bases unmatched. Germline CDR1 LGHDT, CDR2 YNNKEL (reference sequence). CDR3 length equals 14 residues.

The CDR3 DNA is TGCGCCAGCAGCCTACAAGGACAGGGCACTGAAGCTTTCTTT. Its protein is CASSLQGQGTEAFF. The gene calls are TRBV4-1 and TRBJ1-1; 8 positions match TRBD1. The germline V gene encodes CDR1 MGHRA and CDR2 YSYEKL. Germline trimming cut 4 bases from V and 4 bases from J; bases unmatched to any gene: 5. CDR3 length: 14 amino acids.

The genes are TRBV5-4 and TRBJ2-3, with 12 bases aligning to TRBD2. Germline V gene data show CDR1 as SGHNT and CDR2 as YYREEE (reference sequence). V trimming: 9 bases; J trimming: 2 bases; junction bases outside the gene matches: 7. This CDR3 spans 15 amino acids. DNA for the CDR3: TGTGCCACCTGGACTAGCGGGGTGATCACAGATACGCAGTATTTT. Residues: CATWTSGVITDTQYF. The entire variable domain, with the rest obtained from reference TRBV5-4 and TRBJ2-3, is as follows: ETGVTQSPTHLIKTRGQQVTLRCSSQSGHNTVSWYQQALGQGPQFIFQYYREEENGRGNFPPRFSGLQFPNYSSELNVNALELDDSALYLCATWTSGVITDTQYFGPGTRLTVL.

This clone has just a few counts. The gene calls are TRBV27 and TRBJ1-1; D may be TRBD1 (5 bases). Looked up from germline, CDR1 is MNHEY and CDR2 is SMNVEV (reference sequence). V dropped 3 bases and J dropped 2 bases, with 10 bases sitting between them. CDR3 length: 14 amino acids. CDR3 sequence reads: CASSFGTVNTEAFF. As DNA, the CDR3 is TGTGCCAGCAGTTTTGGGACTGTAAACACTGAAGCTTTCTTT.

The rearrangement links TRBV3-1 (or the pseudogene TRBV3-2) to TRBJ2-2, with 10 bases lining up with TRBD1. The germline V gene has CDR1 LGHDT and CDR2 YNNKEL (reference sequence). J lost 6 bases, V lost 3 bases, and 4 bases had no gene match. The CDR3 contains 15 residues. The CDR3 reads CASSQGTGEAGELFF. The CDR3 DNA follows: TGTGCCAGCAGCCAGGGGACAGGGGAGGCCGGGGAGCTGTTTTTT.